Below, one TCR beta chain is given with its context. Its antigen is not identified. Using immunoSEQ multiplex PCR, the repertoire was profiled, and TCRdb retains in-frame clones only, with some absent. The data show roughly 56,000 clones, over 65% seen once. The sample comes from a study of early stage breast cancer tumors. Study results and limitations: Compared with adjacent normal breast, tumors showed around 2.5-fold denser, more clonal T cells. Enriched TCRB sequences shared across patients were mostly commonly generated sequences. Tumor and normal breast were distinguished via blood comparison in about 90% of the 16 patients.

The germline V and J ends were trimmed by 4 bases and 10 bases, with 17 bases remaining between them. Germline CDR1 SGHAT, CDR2 FQNNGV. The CDR3 has 14 amino acids. The rearrangement links TRBV11-2 to TRBJ2-1, with D hard to call. Sequencing input: blood. The TCR comes from a person under 45 with breast cancer. The CDR3: CASSSPQSPLEQFF. As DNA, the CDR3 is TGTGCCAGCAGCTCACCGCAATCTCCCCTGGAGCAGTTCTTC.